The source of this TCR beta chain is a study of technical replicates of blood from several donors. This table comes from immunoSEQ multiplex PCR, and its TCRdb copy is limited to in-frame clones, with some not included. The profile covers over 75,000 clones, with approximately 96% appearing a single time and 0.2% to 0.25% taken by the ten largest. The V gene end was trimmed by 3 bases and the J gene end by 1 base; junction bases not matched to a gene: 7. Germline assignment: CDR1 KGHSH and CDR2 LQKENI. This CDR3 region has 16 residues. The chain couples TRBV18 to TRBJ1-1; 8 nucleotides agree with TRBD1. The sample taken for sequencing was T cells isolated from PBMCs. The sequence was collected from a human donor in good health. The CDR3 is CASSPLTGGRNTEAFF. CDR3 bases: TGTGCCAGCTCACCTCTAACAGGGGGGAGGAACACTGAAGCTTTCTTT. Full variable domain (remainder filled in from reference TRBV18 and TRBJ1-1): NAGVMQNPRHLVRRRGQEARLRCSPMKGHSHVYWYRQLPEEGLKFMVYLQKENIIDESGMPKERFSAEFPKEGPSILRIQQVVRGDSAAYFCASSPLTGGRNTEAFFGQGTRLTVV.